These 17 T cell receptor beta chains originate from one sample sequenced in a study. Via MiXCR, TCRdb re-called the 5' RACE reads, giving one row per CDR3 protein. The sample consists of around 50,000 distinct CDR3 sequences, around 26% of them appearing once. The sample was tumor-infiltrating memory CD4+ T cells sorted from the breast tumor. This sample's subset: memory CD4+ T cells, CD4+CD45RO+CD25-. The receptors were gathered from a female donor with breast cancer.

The chain uses TRBV7-6 and TRBJ2-1; 8 bases match TRBD1. The germline CDR1 and CDR2 sequences are SGHVS and FNYEAQ. This CDR3 spans 15 amino acids. J gave up 5 bases and V 1 base, and 4 bases lay outside the gene matches. CDR3 region: CASSLEGQDHNEQFF. CDR3 bases: TGTGCCAGCAGCTTAGAGGGACAGGATCACAATGAGCAGTTCTTC.

The chain is built from TRBV12-3 or TRBV12-4 and TRBJ2-3; D is perhaps TRBD2 (5 bases). Trimming took 6 bases from V and 0 from J, leaving 16 bases between them. This CDR3 is built from 16 residues. The CDR3 loop reads CASRPSGFYSTDTQYF. CDR3 nucleotide sequence: TGTGCCAGCAGGCCCTCGGGGTTCTATAGCACAGATACGCAGTATTTT.

The chain is built from TRBV28 and TRBJ1-1; the match to TRBD1 covers 7 bases. The germline V gene has CDR1 MDHEN and CDR2 SYDVKM. This CDR3 has 15 residues. Unmatched junction bases numbered 10, after V lost 2 bases and J lost 7 bases. Here the CDR3 DNA reads TGTGCCAGCAGTTTACTGGCAGGGGGTAGAGTTGAAGCTTTCTTT. It encodes CASSLLAGGRVEAFF.

This chain joins TRBV5-1 and TRBJ2-2; D gene ambiguous. CDR3 length: 16 amino acids. Trimming cost V 2 bases and J 5 bases, with 16 bases left between them. Looked up from germline, CDR1 is SGHRS and CDR2 is YFSETQ. The CDR3 region is CASSFDMLRLTGELFF. The CDR3 DNA is TGCGCCAGCAGCTTTGATATGTTGAGGCTAACCGGGGAGCTGTTTTTT.

Comments on this clonotype: Without the conserved terminal phenylalanine or tryptophan, this CDR3 likely stems from a read error. The V gene is TRBV2, the J gene TRBJ1-1, with D unresolved. V gave up 5 bases and J gave up 0 bases, with 7 bases separating them. The length of the CDR3 is 13 residues. The V gene's germline CDR1 is SNHLY and CDR2 FYNNEI. For the CDR3, the DNA is TGTGCCAGCAGTAGCAGCCTGAACACTGAAGCTTTCCTT. It specifies CASSSSLNTEAFL.

This clonotype was seen only a few times. V gene TRBV5-1 combines with J gene TRBJ1-3, with no clear D. Trimming stripped 2 bases from V and 0 bases from J, with 9 bases between. The length of the CDR3 is 15 residues. The germline gives CDR1 SGHRS, CDR2 YFSETQ. CDR3 amino acids: CASSLRPVSGNTIYF. In nucleotides, the CDR3 is TGCGCCAGCAGCTTAAGGCCGGTCTCTGGAAACACCATATATTTT. The full variable domain, rest sourced from reference TRBV5-1 and TRBJ1-3, is KAGVTQTPRYLIKTRGQQVTLSCSPISGHRSVSWYQQTPGQGLQFLFEYFSETQRNKGNFPGRFSGRQFSNSRSEMNVSTLELGDSALYLCASSLRPVSGNTIYFGEGSWLTVV.

The rearrangement links TRBV13 to TRBJ2-3; 11 nucleotides line up with TRBD2. The V gene's germline CDR1 is PRHDT and CDR2 FYEKMQ (reference sequence). J lost 1 base, V lost 7 bases, and 1 base had no gene match. This CDR3 is 14 amino acids long. The CDR3 coding sequence is TGTGCCAGCACGACTAGCGGGGGCACAGATACGCAGTATTTT. Residues: CASTTSGGTDTQYF.

V usage is TRBV6-5 and J usage is TRBJ2-5; the D gene is possibly TRBD2 (5 bases). Germline CDR1 reads MNHEY; CDR2 reads SVGAGI. V was shortened by 1 base and J by 7 bases, with 13 bases between the two germline ends. This CDR3 contains 14 residues. CDR3 residues: CASSYLLGGATQYF. In DNA, the CDR3 is TGTGCCAGCAGTTACTTACTAGGAGGTGCGACCCAGTACTTC.

The chain employs TRBV5-1 and TRBJ2-1; 11 nucleotides align to TRBD2. J was trimmed by 0 bases and V by 7 bases; bases with no gene match: 3. Germline V gene sequence: CDR1 SGHRS, CDR2 YFSETQ. There are 15 residues in the CDR3. CDR3 sequence (DNA): TGCGCCAGCCGTAGCGGGAGGGGCTCCTACAATGAGCAGTTCTTC. Residues: CASRSGRGSYNEQFF.

This chain joins TRBV20-1 and TRBJ2-5, with D possibly being TRBD2 (5 bases). The CDR3 covers 15 residues. In germline, CDR1 is DFQATT, CDR2 SNEGSKA (reference sequence). V lost 2 bases to trimming and J lost 1 base, with 14 bases between them. CDR3 sequence: CSARTRGRLQETQYF. CDR3 nucleotide sequence: TGCAGTGCTAGAACTAGAGGGCGCCTCCAAGAGACCCAGTACTTC.

The chain couples TRBV10-3 to TRBJ2-2, with D possibly being TRBD1 (5 bases). V was trimmed by 7 bases and J by 5 bases, leaving 14 bases between them. CDR3 length: 14 amino acids. Germline CDR1 and CDR2: ENHRY and SYGVKD. CDR3: CAINPAGNTGELFF. For the CDR3, the DNA is TGTGCCATCAACCCCGCAGGGAATACCGGGGAGCTGTTTTTT.

This clonotype was detected only a few times. The V gene is TRBV9, the J gene TRBJ2-7; 9 nucleotides match TRBD1. Germline values: CDR1 SGDLS, CDR2 YYNGEE. J gave up 5 bases and V 3 bases, and 6 bases lay outside the gene matches. CDR3 length: 14 residues. The DNA of the CDR3 is TGTGCCAGCAGCGGCTACAGGGGGCTCGACGAGCAGTACTTC. Translation: CASSGYRGLDEQYF. Complete variable domain (other parts from reference TRBV9 and TRBJ2-7): DSGVTQTPKHLITATGQRVTLRCSPRSGDLSVYWYQQSLDQGLQFLIQYYNGEERAKGNILERFSAQQFPDLHSELNLSSLELGDSALYFCASSGYRGLDEQYFGPGTRLTVT.

On this clonotype itself: A read error may account for a junction end that differs from germline. The rearrangement joins TRBV7-9 to TRBJ2-6; tentatively, D is TRBD1 or TRBD2 (5 bases each). The CDR3 loop spans 17 amino acids. Germline values: CDR1 SEHNR, CDR2 FQNEAQ (reference sequence). CDR3 sequence reads: CASSPGSRASGANVLTF. The CDR3 DNA reads as TGTGCCAGCAGCCCAGGATCGAGGGCCTCTGGGGCCAACGTCCTGACCTTC.

This clonotype showed up just a few times. CDR3 sequence: CSVVIRGNYEQYF. The CDR3 nucleotides are TGCAGTGTAGTTATCAGGGGAAACTACGAGCAGTACTTC. This chain uses TRBV20-1 with TRBJ2-7, with a possible D match to TRBD1 (6 bases). This CDR3 is built from 13 residues. V was trimmed by 7 bases and J by 3 bases, leaving 16 bases between them. Germline loops: CDR1 DFQATT, CDR2 SNEGSKA (reference sequence).

V and J are TRBV5-5 and TRBJ1-1; D uncertain. Trimming took 4 bases from V and 5 from J, leaving 18 bases between them. From germline, CDR1 is SGHKS and CDR2 YYEKEE (reference sequence). The CDR3 extends over 15 amino acids. CDR3 amino acids: CASSKNPTGVTEAFF. CDR3 bases: TGTGCCAGCAGCAAAAATCCGACCGGGGTTACTGAAGCTTTCTTT.

This clonotype came up a few times. The genes are TRBV7-2 and TRBJ2-1; 10 nucleotides align to TRBD2. V was pared by 5 bases and J by 7 bases, with 2 bases of the junction left unmatched. The CDR3 loop spans 13 amino acids. From germline, CDR1 is SGHTA and CDR2 FQGNSA. The CDR3 sequence is CASSTSGVNEQFF. CDR3 nucleotide sequence: TGTGCCAGCAGCACTAGCGGGGTGAATGAGCAGTTCTTC.

The chain employs TRBV5-1 and TRBJ1-1; D perhaps matches TRBD1 (6 bases). Between the trimmed V and J ends, which lost 0 bases and 1 base, there was a span of 13 bases. The CDR3 sequence is 16 residues long. CDR1 and CDR2 (germline): SGHRS, YFSETQ. The CDR3 sequence: CASSLGTAKENTEAFF. The CDR3 nucleotides read TGCGCCAGCAGCTTGGGGACAGCCAAGGAGAACACTGAAGCTTTCTTT. Supplemented by reference TRBV5-1 and TRBJ1-1, the full variable domain reads KAGVTQTPRYLIKTRGQQVTLSCSPISGHRSVSWYQQTPGQGLQFLFEYFSETQRNKGNFPGRFSGRQFSNSRSEMNVSTLELGDSALYLCASSLGTAKENTEAFFGQGTRLTVV.